The source of this T cell receptor beta chain is a study of T cells after yellow fever vaccination. Study at large: Some fractions had low cell numbers, and these were prepared with SMART-Seq v4 Ultra Low Input.

This clonotype was seen at least ten times. Its antigen is unidentified. Using its own MiXCR run on the 5' RACE reads, TCRdb lists one record per CDR3 protein. The sample records hundreds of thousands of distinct CDR3 sequences, under 20% being singletons. Findings and limits, study-wide: Booster samples showed a return of most primary-vaccination clones (around 95% CD4, approximately 90% CD8).

Trimming at V came to 1 base and at J to 6 bases, leaving 3 bases not matched to a gene. The germline CDR1 and CDR2 sequences are SGHTA and FQGNSA. The CDR3 loop spans 14 amino acids. The TCR comes from a man between 18 and 29 years old who received the YFV17D yellow fever vaccine. Material: PBMCs, obtained before the yellow fever booster vaccination. J is TRBJ2-3 and V is TRBV7-2, with 8 bases identical to TRBD2. The CDR3 region is CASSLVGGGDTQYF. In DNA form, the CDR3 reads TGTGCCAGCAGCTTAGTCGGCGGGGGGGATACGCAGTATTTT.